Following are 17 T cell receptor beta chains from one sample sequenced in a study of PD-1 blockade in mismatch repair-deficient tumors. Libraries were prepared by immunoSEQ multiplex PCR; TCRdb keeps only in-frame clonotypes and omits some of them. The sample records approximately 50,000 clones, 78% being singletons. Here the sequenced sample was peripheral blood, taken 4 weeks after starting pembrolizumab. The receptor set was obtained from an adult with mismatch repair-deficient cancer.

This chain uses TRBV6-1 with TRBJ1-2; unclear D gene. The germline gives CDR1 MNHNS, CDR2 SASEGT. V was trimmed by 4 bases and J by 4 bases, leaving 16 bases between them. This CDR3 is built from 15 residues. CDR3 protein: CASSGAIILLYGYTF. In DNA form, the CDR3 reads TGTGCCAGCAGTGGAGCCATAATCCTACTCTATGGCTACACCTTC.

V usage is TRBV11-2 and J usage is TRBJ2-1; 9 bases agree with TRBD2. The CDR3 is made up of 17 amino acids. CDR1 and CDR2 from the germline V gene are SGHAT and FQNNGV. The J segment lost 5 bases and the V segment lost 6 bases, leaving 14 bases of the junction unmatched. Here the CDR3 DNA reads TGTGCCAGCAGTTTTCGCCGTGGACTAGCGTACGACAATGAGCAGTTCTTC. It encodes CASSFRRGLAYDNEQFF.

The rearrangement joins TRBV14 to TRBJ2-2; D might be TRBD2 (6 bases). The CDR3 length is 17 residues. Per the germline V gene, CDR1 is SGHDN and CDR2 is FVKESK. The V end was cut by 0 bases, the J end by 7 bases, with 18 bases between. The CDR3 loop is CASSQDRSRDRLGELFF. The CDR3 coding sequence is TGTGCCAGCAGCCAAGATCGCTCGCGGGATCGTCTCGGGGAGCTGTTTTTT.

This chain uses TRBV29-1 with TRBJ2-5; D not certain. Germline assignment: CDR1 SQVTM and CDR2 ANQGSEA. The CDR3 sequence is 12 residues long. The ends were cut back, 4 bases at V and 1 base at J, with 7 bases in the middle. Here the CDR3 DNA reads TGCAGCGTTGGCTCTACCCAAGAGACCCAGTACTTC. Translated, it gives CSVGSTQETQYF.

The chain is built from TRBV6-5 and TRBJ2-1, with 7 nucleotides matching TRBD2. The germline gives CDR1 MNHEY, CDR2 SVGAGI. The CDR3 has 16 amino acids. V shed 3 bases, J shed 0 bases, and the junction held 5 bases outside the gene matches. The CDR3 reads CASSYVSGVSYNEQFF. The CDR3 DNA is TGTGCCAGCAGTTATGTAAGCGGGGTCTCCTACAATGAGCAGTTCTTC.

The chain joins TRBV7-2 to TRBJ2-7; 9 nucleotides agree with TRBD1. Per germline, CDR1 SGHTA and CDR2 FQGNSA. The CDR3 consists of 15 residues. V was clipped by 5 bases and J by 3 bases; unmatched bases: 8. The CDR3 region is CASSLLGQGRYEQYF. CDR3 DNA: TGTGCCAGCAGCCTTTTGGGACAGGGACGCTACGAGCAGTACTTC.

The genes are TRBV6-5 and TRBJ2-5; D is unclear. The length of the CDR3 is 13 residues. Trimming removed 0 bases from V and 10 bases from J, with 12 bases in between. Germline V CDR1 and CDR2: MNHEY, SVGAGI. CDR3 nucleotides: TGTGCCAGCAGTTACTCGCAAGGCCTCGGCCAGTACTTC. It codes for CASSYSQGLGQYF.

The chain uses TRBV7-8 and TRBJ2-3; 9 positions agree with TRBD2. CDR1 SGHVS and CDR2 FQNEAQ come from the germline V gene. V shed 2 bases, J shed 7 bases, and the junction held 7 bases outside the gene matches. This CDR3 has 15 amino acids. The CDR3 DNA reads TGTGCCAGCAGCTTAAAGACTAGCGGACAAAATACGCAGTATTTT. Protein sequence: CASSLKTSGQNTQYF.

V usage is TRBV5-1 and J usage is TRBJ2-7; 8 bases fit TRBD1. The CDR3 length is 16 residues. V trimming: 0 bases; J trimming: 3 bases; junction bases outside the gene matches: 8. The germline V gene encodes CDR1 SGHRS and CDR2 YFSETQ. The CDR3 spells CASSLESRGPNYEQYF. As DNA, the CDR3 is TGCGCCAGCAGCTTGGAATCCAGGGGGCCCAACTACGAGCAGTACTTC.

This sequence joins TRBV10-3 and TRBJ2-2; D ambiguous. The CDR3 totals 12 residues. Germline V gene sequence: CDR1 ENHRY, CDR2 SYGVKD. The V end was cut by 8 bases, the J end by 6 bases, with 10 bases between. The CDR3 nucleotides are TGTGCCATCCGAGAGAAACCCGGGGAGCTGTTTTTT. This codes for CAIREKPGELFF.

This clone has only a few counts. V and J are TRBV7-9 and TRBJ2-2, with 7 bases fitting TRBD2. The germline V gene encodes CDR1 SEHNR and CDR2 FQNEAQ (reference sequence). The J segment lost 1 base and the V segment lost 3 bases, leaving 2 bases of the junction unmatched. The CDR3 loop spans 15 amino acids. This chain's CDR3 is CASSFKRGNTGELFF. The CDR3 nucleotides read TGTGCCAGCAGCTTCAAGCGGGGGAACACCGGGGAGCTGTTTTTT.

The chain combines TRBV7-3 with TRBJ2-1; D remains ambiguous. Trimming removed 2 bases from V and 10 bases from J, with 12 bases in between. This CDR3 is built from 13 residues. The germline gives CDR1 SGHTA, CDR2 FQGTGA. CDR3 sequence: CASSLVAAGEQFF. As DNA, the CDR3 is TGTGCCAGCAGCTTAGTCGCAGCCGGGGAGCAGTTCTTC. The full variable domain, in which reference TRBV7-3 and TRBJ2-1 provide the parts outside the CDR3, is GAGVSQTPSNKVTEKGKYVELRCDPISGHTALYWYRQSLGQGPEFLIYFQGTGAADDSGLPNDRFFAVRPEGSVSTLKIQRTERGDSAVYLCASSLVAAGEQFFGPGTRLTVL.

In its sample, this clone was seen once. As DNA, the CDR3 is TGTGCCACCAGCAGGCAGACGGGGGAGACCCAGTACTTC. Translated, it gives CATSRQTGETQYF. The chain is built from TRBV15 and TRBJ2-5; D possibly corresponds to TRBD2 (5 bases). Germline loops: CDR1 LNHNV, CDR2 YYDKDF (reference sequence). The CDR3 runs 13 residues. V dropped 3 bases and J dropped 5 bases, with 10 bases sitting between them.

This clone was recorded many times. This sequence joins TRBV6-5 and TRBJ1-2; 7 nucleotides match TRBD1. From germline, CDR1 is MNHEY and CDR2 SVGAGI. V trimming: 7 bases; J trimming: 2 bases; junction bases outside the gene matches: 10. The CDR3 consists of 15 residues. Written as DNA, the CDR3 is TGTGCCAGCACCATATCCGGGACAGAAAACTATGGCTACACCTTC. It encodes CASTISGTENYGYTF.

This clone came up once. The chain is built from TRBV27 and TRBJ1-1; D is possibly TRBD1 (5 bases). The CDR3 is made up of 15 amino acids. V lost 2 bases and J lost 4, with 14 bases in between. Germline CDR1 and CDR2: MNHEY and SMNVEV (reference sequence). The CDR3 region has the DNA TGTGCCAGCAGTTTAGAGCAGGGTGCTGGCACTGAAGCTTTCTTT. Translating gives CASSLEQGAGTEAFF.

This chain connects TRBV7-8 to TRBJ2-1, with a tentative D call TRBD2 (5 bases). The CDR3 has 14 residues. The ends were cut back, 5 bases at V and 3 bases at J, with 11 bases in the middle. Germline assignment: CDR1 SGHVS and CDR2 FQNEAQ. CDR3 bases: TGTGCCAGCAGCCAAAGCGGATTCTACAATGAGCAGTTCTTC. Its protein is CASSQSGFYNEQFF.

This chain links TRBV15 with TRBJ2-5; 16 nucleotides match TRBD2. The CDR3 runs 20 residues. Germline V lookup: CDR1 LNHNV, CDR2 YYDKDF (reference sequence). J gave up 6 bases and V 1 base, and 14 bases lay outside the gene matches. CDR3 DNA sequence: TGTGCCACCAGCAGAGCTCCGGGACTAGCGGGAGGGCCGGGAAGTAAGACCCAGTACTTC. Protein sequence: CATSRAPGLAGGPGSKTQYF.